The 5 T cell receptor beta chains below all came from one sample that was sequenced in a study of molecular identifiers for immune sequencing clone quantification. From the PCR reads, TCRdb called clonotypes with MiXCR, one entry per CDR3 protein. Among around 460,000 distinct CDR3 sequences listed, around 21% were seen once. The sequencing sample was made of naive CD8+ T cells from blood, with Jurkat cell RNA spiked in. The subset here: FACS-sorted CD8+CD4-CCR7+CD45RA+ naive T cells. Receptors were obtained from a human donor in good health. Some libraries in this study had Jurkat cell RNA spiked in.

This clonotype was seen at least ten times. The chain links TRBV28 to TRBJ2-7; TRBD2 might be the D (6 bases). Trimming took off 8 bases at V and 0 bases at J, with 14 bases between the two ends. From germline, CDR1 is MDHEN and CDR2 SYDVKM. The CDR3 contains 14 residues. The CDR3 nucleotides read TGTGCCAGCTCGGGGAGGACGAGCTCCTACGAGCAGTACTTC. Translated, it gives CASSGRTSSYEQYF.

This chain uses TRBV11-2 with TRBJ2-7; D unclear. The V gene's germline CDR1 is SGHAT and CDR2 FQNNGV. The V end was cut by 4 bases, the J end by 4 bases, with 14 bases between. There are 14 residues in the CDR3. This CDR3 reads CASSSGPTIYEQYF. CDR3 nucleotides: TGTGCCAGCAGCTCCGGACCAACCATTTACGAGCAGTACTTC.

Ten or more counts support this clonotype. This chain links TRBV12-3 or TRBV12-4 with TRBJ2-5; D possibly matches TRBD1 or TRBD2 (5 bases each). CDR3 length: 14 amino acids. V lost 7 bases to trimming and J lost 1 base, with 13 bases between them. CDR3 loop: CASNPGGTQETQYF. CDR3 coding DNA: TGTGCCAGCAACCCTGGGGGAACCCAAGAGACCCAGTACTTC.

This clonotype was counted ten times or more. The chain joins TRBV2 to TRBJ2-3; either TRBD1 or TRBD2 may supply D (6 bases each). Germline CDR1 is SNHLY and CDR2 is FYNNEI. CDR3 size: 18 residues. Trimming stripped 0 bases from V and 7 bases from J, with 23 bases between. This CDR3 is CASSEASALFGGENTQYF. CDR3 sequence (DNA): TGTGCCAGCAGTGAAGCTAGCGCGCTTTTCGGGGGCGAAAATACGCAGTATTTT. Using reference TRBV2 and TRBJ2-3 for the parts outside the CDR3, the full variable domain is EPEVTQTPSHQVTQMGQEVILRCVPISNHLYFYWYRQILGQKVEFLVSFYNNEISEKSEIFDDQFSVERPDGSNFTLKIRSTKLEDSAMYFCASSEASALFGGENTQYFGPGTRLTVL.

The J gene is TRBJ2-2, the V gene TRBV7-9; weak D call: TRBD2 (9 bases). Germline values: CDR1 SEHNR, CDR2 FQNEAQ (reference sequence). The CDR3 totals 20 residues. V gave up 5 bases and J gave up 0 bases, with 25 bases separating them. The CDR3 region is CASSTDRETLAGSNTGELFF. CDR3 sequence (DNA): TGTGCCAGCAGCACGGACAGGGAGACTCTAGCGGGGTCGAACACCGGGGAGCTGTTTTTT.